The clone carrying this T cell receptor (beta chain) showed up just once. Antigen: not known. The sample is drawn from a study of blood T cells in healthy people across ages. Points from the study as a whole: It was held that diversity estimates obtained from one million T cells represented underestimates.

Primed by a sample-barcoded 5' primer and a J-beta primer mix, a second PCR proceeded for 7 to 11 cycles. One entry per CDR3 protein results from TCRdb running MiXCR on the 5' RACE reads. This sample has about 640,000 distinct CDR3 sequences, with roughly three fifths found just once. Germline CDR1 ENHRY, CDR2 SYGVKD. This CDR3 is 13 amino acids long. Trimming left V 4 bases short and J 1 base short, with 7 bases between. The gene calls are TRBV10-3 and TRBJ1-1; no clear D. The origin of this receptor is a man in his sixties in good health. What was sequenced was blood. The CDR3 loop reads CAISGSENTEAFF. The CDR3 nucleotides are TGTGCCATCAGTGGCTCGGAGAACACTGAAGCTTTCTTT.